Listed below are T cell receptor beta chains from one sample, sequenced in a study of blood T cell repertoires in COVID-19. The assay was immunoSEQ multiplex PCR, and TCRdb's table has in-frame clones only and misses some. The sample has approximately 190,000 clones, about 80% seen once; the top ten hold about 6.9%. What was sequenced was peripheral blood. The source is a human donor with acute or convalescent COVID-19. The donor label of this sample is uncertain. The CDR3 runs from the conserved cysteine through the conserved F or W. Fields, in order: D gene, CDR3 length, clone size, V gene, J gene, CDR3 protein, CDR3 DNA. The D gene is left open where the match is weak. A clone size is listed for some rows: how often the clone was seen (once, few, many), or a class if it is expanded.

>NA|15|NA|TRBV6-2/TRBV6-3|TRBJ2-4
CASSYQGVAKNIQYF
TGTGCCAGCAGTTACCAAGGAGTAGCCAAAAACATTCAGTACTTC
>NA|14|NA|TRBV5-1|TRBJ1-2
CASSPNMEVYGYTF
TGCGCCAGCAGCCCGAACATGGAGGTGTATGGCTACACCTTC
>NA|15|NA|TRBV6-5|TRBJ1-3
CASSPRGEAGNTIYF
TGTGCCAGCAGTCCCCGGGGTGAGGCTGGAAACACCATATATTTT
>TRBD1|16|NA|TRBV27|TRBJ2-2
CASRHRQGANTGELFF
TGTGCCAGCAGACATAGACAGGGGGCGAACACCGGGGAGCTGTTTTTT
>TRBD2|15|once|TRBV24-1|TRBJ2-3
CATSETSGYTDTQYF
TGTGCCACCAGTGAGACTAGCGGGTACACAGATACGCAGTATTTT
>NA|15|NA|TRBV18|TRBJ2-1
CASSPLSSSYNEQFF
TGTGCCAGCTCACCACTTTCTAGCTCCTACAATGAGCAGTTCTTC
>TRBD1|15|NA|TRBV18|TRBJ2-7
CASSRSGTGAYEQYF
TGTGCCAGCTCACGTTCCGGGACAGGAGCCTACGAGCAGTACTTC
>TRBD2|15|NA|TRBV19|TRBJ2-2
CASSIGRAPTGELFF
TGTGCCAGTAGTATCGGGAGGGCGCCCACCGGGGAGCTGTTTTTT
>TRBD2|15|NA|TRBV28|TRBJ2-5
CASSSWTSGEETQYF
TGTGCCAGCAGTTCCTGGACTAGCGGGGAAGAGACCCAGTACTTC
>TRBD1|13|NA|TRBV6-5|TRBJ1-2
CASTPRTGYGYTF
TGTGCCAGCACCCCGAGGACAGGCTATGGCTACACCTTC
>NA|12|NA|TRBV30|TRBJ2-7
CAWSFDRYEQYF
TGTGCCTGGAGTTTCGACAGGTACGAGCAGTACTTC
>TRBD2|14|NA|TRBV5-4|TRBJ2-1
CASSLSRGRGEQFF
TGTGCCAGCAGCTTGAGTCGCGGGAGAGGTGAGCAGTTCTTC
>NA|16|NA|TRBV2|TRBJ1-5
CASSAPLGLSNQPQHF
TGTGCCAGCAGTGCTCCTTTGGGACTGAGCAATCAGCCCCAGCATTTT
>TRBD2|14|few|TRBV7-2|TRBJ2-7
CASSLVAGPYEQYF
TGTGCCAGCAGCTTAGTAGCGGGCCCCTACGAGCAGTACTTC
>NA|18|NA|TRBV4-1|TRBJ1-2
CASSQNKGGETSNYGYTF
TGCGCCAGCAGCCAGAATAAGGGAGGGGAAACTTCTAACTATGGCTACACCTTC
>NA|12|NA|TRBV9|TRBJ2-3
CASSMLADTQYF
TGTGCCAGCAGCATGCTAGCAGATACGCAGTATTTT
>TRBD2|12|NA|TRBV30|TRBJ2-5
CAVTSAQETQYF
TGTGCTGTGACTAGCGCCCAAGAGACCCAGTACTTC
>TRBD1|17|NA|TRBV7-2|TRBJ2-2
CASSLALETGDTGELFF
TGTGCCAGCAGCTTAGCGCTTGAGACAGGGGATACCGGGGAGCTGTTTTTT
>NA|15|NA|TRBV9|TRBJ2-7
CASSVGGYGTYEQYF
TGTGCCAGCAGCGTAGGCGGCTACGGAACCTACGAGCAGTACTTC
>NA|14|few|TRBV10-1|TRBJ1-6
CASTDISVRSPLHF
TGCGCCAGCACGGACATTTCGGTTAGATCACCCCTCCACTTT
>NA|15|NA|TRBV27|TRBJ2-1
CASSLLGSLRDEQFF
TGTGCCAGCAGTTTATTGGGCAGCCTACGCGATGAGCAGTTCTTC
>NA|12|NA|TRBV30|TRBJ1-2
CAWVLNNYGYTF
TGTGCCTGGGTTCTTAATAACTATGGCTACACCTTC
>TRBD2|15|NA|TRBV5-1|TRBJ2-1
CASRGAGSAGNEQFF
TGCGCCAGCAGGGGAGCGGGAAGTGCTGGCAATGAGCAGTTCTTC
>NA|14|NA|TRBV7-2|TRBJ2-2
CASSLDRVTGELFF
TGTGCCAGCAGCTTAGATCGAGTGACCGGGGAGCTGTTTTTT
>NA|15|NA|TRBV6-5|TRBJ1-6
CASRDRSSYNSPLHF
TGTGCCAGCAGAGACAGGAGCTCCTATAATTCACCCCTCCACTTT
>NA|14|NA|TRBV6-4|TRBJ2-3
CASSPTASTDTQYF
TGTGCCAGCAGCCCGACAGCTAGCACAGATACGCAGTATTTT
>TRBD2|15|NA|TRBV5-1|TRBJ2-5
CASRGAGLYQETQYF
TGCGCCAGCAGGGGAGCGGGATTGTACCAAGAGACCCAGTACTTC
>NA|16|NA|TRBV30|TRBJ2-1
CAWRRSRTASHNEQFF
TGTGCCTGGAGGAGGTCTAGGACAGCATCCCACAATGAGCAGTTCTTC
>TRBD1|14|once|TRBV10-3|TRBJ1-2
CAITGQGARYGYTF
TGTGCCATCACAGGACAGGGGGCGAGATATGGCTACACCTTC
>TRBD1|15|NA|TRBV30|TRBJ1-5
CAWSSRTGGGQPQHF
TGTGCCTGGAGTTCACGGACAGGGGGCGGTCAGCCCCAGCATTTT
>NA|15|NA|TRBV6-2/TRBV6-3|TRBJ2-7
CASSYSQASSYEQYF
TGTGCCAGCAGTTACAGCCAGGCCTCCTCCTACGAGCAGTACTTC
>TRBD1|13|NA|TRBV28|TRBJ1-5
CASSSGTVHPQHF
TGTGCCAGCAGTTCCGGGACAGTCCATCCCCAGCATTTT
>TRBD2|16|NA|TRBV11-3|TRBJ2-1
CASSLWGGSSYNEQFF
TGTGCCAGCAGCTTATGGGGCGGGAGCTCCTACAATGAGCAGTTCTTC
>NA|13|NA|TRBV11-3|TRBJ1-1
CASSLGANTEAFF
TGTGCCAGCAGCTTGGGCGCGAACACTGAAGCTTTCTTT
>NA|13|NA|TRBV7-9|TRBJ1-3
CASSGGKGNTIYF
TGTGCCAGCAGTGGAGGGAAGGGAAACACCATATATTTT
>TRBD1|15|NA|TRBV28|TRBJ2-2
CASSPGQGLTGELFF
TGTGCCAGCAGTCCCGGACAGGGCCTGACCGGGGAGCTGTTTTTT
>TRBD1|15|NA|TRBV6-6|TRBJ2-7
CASSYIGTGGREQYF
TGTGCCAGCAGTTACATCGGGACAGGGGGCCGGGAGCAGTACTTC
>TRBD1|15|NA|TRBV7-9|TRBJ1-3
CASSFLQGGGNTIYF
TGTGCCAGCAGCTTCCTACAGGGGGGTGGAAACACCATATATTTT
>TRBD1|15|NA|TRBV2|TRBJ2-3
CASRGQGMSTDTQYF
TGTGCCTCCCGGGGACAGGGGATGAGCACAGATACGCAGTATTTT
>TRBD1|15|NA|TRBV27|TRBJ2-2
CASIQQGASGGELFF
TGTGCCAGCATCCAGCAGGGGGCTTCCGGCGGGGAGCTGTTTTTT
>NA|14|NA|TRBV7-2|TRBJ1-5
CASSSGLSNQPQHF
TGTGCCAGCAGCTCAGGACTGAGCAATCAGCCCCAGCATTTT
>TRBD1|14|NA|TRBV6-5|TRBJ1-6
CASSYGQGASPLHF
TGTGCCAGCAGTTACGGTCAGGGGGCTTCACCCCTCCACTTT
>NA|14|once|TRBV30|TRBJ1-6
CAWSSGVHNSPLHF
TGTGCCTGGAGTTCAGGGGTTCACAATTCACCCCTCCACTTT
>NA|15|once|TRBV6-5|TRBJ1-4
CASSSSGGRGEKLFF
TGTGCCAGCAGTTCGAGCGGAGGCCGGGGTGAAAAACTGTTTTTT
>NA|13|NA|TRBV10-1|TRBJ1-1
CASSYQADTEAFF
TGCGCCAGCAGTTACCAGGCCGACACTGAAGCTTTCTTT
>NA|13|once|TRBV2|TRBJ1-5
CASRGRWVQPQHF
TGTGCCAGCAGGGGCAGGTGGGTCCAGCCCCAGCATTTT
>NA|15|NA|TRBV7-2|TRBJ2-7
CASSLEEGGPYEQYF
TGTGCCAGCAGCTTAGAGGAGGGGGGGCCATACGAGCAGTACTTC
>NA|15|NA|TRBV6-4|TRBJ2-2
CASSAQGSGAGELFF
TGTGCCAGCAGTGCCCAGGGGAGTGGCGCCGGGGAGCTGTTTTTT
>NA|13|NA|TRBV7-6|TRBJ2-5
CASSRGYQETQYF
TGTGCCAGCAGTAGGGGGTACCAAGAGACCCAGTACTTC
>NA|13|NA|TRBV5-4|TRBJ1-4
CASSPDKNEKLFF
TGTGCCAGCAGTCCGGACAAAAATGAAAAACTGTTTTTT
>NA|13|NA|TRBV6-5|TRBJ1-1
CASSYGSNTEAFF
TGTGCCAGCAGTTACGGCTCGAACACTGAAGCTTTCTTT
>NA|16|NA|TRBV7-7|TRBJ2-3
CASSPLFPSSTDTQYF
TGTGCCAGCAGCCCCCTCTTTCCGTCTAGCACAGATACGCAGTATTTT
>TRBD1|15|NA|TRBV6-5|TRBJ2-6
CASSNPTGFANVLTF
TGTGCCAGCAGTAATCCGACAGGGTTTGCCAACGTCCTGACTTTC
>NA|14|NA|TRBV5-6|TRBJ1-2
CASSGGTGNYGYTF
TGTGCCAGCAGCGGGGGCACAGGGAACTATGGCTACACCTTC
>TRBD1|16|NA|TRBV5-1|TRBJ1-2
CASSLAGQGFDYGYTF
TGCGCCAGCAGCTTGGCCGGACAGGGGTTTGACTATGGCTACACCTTC
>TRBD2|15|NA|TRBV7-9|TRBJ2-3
CASSKTSGRADTQYF
TGTGCCAGCAGCAAGACTAGCGGGAGGGCAGATACGCAGTATTTT